Sequencing of this T cell receptor beta chain was carried out in a study of cytomegalovirus exposure and HLA in healthy donors. Broader study findings: Productive status was seen about 90% or about 30% of the time for most TCR beta V segments in an earlier analysis. Sequencing likely generated an artifact that appeared as a cluster of highly shared sequence variants. There were a few CMV-associated chains whose specificity for CMV antigens was confirmed in vitro.

Comments on this clone: The antigen is not known.

The study ran its PCR with 60 Vbeta and 13 Jbeta primers. Method: immunoSEQ multiplex PCR; TCRdb's copy keeps in-frame clones and lacks some. The profile covers about 250,000 clones, with 72% appearing a single time and 2% to 2.5% taken by the ten largest. Healthy people donating bone marrow made up the donors. The ends lost 6 bases at V and 0 bases at J; junction bases unmatched: 2. The V gene's germline CDR1 is MNHEY and CDR2 SVGAGI. The CDR3 has 15 amino acids. The sequence derives from a female donor in good health and CMV-seronegative. Material for sequencing was PBMCs. The chain recombines TRBV6-5 with TRBJ2-7; 13 nucleotides line up with TRBD2. CDR3 bases: TGTGCCAGCAGCCGGACTAGCGGGAGCTCCTACGAGCAGTACTTC. Translating gives CASSRTSGSSYEQYF.